This T cell receptor beta chain was identified during a study of tumor-infiltrating lymphocytes in primary liver carcinoma. Study details: Samples had roughly 3.65 to 8 million productive TCRbeta reads, comparable between tissue types.

The study, taken as a whole, reports: About 7-25% of top clones, no more, were shared by all five regions.

Ten or more counts support this clonotype. What it binds is not known. Starting material of roughly 550 ng total RNA yielded TCR beta cDNA via a constant-region primer. What produced the TCR beta libraries was three nested multiplex PCR rounds using slightly modified ARM-PCR. TRBV1-TRBV30 forward and Cbeta reverse primers drove the first two approximately 10-cycle rounds. MiXCR, applied by TCRdb to the multiplex PCR reads, yields one record per CDR3 protein. The sample carries tens of thousands of distinct CDR3 sequences, 73% recorded once. Unsorted bulk tissue, roughly 20-34 mg of it, served as the source for co-extraction of RNA and DNA. The ends were cut back, 5 bases at V and 0 bases at J, with 7 bases in the middle. The CDR3 is made up of 13 amino acids. The V gene's germline CDR1 is SGHTA and CDR2 FQGNSA.

The V gene is TRBV7-2, the J gene TRBJ1-2; the D gene is possibly TRBD1 (5 bases). The source material was liver tumor tissue from sampling region 2. Subset given: tumor region T2, inferior pole. The clonotype originates from a man in his forties with primary liver carcinoma and hepatitis B virus infection. The CDR3 is CASSRGANYGYTF. Here the CDR3 DNA reads TGTGCCAGCAGCCGGGGGGCTAACTATGGCTACACCTTC.